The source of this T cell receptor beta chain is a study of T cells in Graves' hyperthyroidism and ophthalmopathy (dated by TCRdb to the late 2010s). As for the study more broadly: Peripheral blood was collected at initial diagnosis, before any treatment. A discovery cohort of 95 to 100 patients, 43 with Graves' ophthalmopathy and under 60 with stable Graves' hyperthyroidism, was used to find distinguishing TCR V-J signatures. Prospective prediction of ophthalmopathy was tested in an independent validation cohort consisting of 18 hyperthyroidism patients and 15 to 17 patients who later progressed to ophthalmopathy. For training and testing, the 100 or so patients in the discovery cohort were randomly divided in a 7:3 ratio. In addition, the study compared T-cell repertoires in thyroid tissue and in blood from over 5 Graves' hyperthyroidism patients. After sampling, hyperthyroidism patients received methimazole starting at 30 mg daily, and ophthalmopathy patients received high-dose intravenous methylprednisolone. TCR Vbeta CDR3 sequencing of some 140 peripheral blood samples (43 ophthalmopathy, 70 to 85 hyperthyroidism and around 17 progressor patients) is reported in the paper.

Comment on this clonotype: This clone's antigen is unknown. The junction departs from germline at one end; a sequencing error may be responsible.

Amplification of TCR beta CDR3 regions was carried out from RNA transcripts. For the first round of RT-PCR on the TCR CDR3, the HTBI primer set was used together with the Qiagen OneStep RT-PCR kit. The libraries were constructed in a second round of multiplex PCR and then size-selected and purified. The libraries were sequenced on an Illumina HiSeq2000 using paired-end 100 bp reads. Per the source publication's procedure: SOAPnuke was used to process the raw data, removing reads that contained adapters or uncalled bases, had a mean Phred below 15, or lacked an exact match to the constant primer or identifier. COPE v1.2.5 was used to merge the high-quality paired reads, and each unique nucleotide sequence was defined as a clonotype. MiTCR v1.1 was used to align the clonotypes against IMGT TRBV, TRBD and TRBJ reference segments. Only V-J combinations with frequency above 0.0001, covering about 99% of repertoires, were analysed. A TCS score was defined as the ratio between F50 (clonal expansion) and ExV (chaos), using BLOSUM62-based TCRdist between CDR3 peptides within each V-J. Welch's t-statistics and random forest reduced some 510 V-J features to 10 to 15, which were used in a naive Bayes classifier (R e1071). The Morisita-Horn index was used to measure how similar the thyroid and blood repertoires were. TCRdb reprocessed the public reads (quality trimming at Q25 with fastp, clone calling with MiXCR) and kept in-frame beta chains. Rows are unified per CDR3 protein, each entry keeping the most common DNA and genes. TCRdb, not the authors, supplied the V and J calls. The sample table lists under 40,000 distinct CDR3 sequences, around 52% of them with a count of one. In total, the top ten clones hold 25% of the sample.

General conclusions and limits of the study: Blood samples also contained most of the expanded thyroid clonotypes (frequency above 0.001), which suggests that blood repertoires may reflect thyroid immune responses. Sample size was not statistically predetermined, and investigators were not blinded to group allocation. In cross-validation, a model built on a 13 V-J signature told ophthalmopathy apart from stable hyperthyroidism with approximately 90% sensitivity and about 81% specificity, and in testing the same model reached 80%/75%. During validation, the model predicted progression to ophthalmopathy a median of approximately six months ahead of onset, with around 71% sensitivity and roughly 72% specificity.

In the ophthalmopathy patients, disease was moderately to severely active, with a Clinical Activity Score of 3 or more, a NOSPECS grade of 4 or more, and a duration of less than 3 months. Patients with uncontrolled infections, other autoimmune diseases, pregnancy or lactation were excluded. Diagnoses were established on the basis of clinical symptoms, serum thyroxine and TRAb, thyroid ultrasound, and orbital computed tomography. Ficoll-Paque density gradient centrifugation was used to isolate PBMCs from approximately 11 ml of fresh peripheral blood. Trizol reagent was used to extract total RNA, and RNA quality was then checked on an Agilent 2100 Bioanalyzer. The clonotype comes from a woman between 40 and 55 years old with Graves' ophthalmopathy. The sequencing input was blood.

The CDR3 region has the sequence CASSGGGGGNTEAFF. At the DNA level, the sequence is TGTGCCAGCAGCGGGGGCGGCGGGGGAAACACGGAAGCGTTCTTT. The sequence is built from TRBV6-5 and TRBJ1-1; a weak D assignment points to TRBD1 (6 bases agree). Including cysteine and phenylalanine, the CDR3 has 15 amino acids. Just CDR3 DNA is preserved here, 45 bases in frame from base 1. From the germline V gene, CDR1 is MNHEY and CDR2 is SVGAGI.